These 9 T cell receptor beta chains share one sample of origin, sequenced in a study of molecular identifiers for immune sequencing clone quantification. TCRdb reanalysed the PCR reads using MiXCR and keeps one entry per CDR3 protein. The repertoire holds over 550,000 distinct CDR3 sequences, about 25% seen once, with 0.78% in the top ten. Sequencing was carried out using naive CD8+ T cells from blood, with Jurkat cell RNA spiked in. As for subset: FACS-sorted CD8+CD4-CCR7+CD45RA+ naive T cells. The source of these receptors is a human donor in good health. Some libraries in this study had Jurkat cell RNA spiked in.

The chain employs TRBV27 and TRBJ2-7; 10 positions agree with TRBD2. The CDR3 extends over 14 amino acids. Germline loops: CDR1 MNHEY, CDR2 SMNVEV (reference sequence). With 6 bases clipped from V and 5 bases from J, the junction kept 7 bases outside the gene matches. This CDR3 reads CASRAGLAYNEQYF. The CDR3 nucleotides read TGTGCCAGCAGGGCGGGACTAGCGTACAACGAGCAGTACTTC.

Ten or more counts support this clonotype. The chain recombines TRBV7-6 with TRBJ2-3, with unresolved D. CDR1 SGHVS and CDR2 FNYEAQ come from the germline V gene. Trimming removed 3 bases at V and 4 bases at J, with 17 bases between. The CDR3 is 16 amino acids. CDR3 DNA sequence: TGTGCCAGCAGCTTGAGACCAGAAAGCCCCCCAGATACGCAGTATTTT. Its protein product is CASSLRPESPPDTQYF.

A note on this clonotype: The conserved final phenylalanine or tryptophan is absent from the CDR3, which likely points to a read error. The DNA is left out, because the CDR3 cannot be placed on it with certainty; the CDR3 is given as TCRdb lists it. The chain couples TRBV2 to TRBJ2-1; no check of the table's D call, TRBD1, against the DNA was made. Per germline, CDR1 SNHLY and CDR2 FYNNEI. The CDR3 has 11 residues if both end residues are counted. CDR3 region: CASSKRTGEFI.

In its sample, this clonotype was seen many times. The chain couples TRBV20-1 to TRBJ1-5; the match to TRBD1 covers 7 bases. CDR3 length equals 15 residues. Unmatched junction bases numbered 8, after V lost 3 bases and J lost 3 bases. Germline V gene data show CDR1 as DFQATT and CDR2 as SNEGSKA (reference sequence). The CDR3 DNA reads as TGCAGTGCTAGGGGACCCGACAGGGACAATCAGCCCCAGCATTTT. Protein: CSARGPDRDNQPQHF.

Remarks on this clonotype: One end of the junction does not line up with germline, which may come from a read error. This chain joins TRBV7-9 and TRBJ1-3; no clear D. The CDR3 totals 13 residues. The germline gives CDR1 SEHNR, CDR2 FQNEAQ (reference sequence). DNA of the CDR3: TGTGCCAGCAGCTTAGTCGGGGTAGACACCGTATATTTT. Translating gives CASSLVGVDTVYF.

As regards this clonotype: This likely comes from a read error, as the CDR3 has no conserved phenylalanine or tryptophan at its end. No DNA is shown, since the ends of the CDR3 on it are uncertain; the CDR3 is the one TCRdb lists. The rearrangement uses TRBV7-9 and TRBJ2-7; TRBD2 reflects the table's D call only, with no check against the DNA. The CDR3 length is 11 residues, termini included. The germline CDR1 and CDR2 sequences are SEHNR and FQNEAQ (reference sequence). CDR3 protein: CASSSGGKPTY.

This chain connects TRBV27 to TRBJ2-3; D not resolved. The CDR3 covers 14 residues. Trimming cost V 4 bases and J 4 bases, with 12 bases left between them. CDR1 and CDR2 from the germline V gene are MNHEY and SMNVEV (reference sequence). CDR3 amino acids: CASSSLDRPDTQYF. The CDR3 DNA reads TGTGCCAGCAGTTCCCTCGACCGCCCAGATACGCAGTATTTT.

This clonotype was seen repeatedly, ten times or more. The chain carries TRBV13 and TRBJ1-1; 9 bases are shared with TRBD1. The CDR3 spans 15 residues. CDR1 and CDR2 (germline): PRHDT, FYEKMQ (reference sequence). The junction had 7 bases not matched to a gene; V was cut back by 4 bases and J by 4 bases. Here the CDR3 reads CASSSGQGEGTEAFF. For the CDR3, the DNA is TGTGCCAGCAGCTCGGGACAGGGAGAGGGCACTGAAGCTTTCTTT.

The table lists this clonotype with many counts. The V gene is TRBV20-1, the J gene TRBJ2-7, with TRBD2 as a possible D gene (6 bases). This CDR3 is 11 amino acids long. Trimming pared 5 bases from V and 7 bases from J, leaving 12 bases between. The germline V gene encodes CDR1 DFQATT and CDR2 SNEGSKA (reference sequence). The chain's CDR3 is CSAREFWEQYF. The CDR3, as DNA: TGCAGTGCTCGGGAGTTTTGGGAGCAGTACTTC.